This TCR beta chain was recovered during a study of cytomegalovirus exposure and HLA in healthy donors. The wider study: Out of 150 million to 200 million T cells, an earlier analysis found fewer than 140 million unique TCR beta sequences in total. Study findings and constraints: As immune exposure information, only CMV serostatus was available. By HLA locus, TCR association rates varied in a later analysis, with DRB1 showing the most and HLA-C the fewest. Analyses of presence and absence presupposed an approximately uniform sequencing depth across donors.

Note on this clone: Antigen specificity is unknown.

Germline CDR1 SGHNT, CDR2 YYREEE (reference sequence). The CDR3 has 14 residues. The V and J ends lost 2 bases and 2 bases, in that order; junction bases with no gene match: 4. Primers included in the PCR were 60 Vbeta and 13 Jbeta primers. Clones were read by immunoSEQ multiplex PCR, and TCRdb kept only the in-frame ones, dropping some. This table holds about 180,000 clones, roughly 86% found once. The sample consisted of PBMCs. The chain recombines TRBV5-4 with TRBJ2-7, with 7 bases that match TRBD2. The receptor was isolated from a girl between 10 and 17 years old in good health and CMV-seropositive. The chain's CDR3 is CASSLERGPYEQYF. CDR3 sequence (DNA): TGTGCCAGCAGCTTAGAGCGGGGTCCCTACGAGCAGTACTTC.